This T cell receptor beta chain was retrieved from a study of blood T cell repertoires in COVID-19. Study-wide background: COVID-19 samples collected from the United States, Italy and Spain covered acute and convalescent phases. T cells, B-cell-depleted T cells, or PBMCs provided the cDNA or gDNA that served as material.

Germline lookup yields CDR1 MDHEN and CDR2 SYDVKM. This CDR3 has 11 amino acids. Source study methods: Nucleated cell number was recorded as an estimate derived from reference gene primer amplification. Clones were sequenced by immunoSEQ multiplex PCR, and TCRdb holds only the in-frame ones, with some missing. For V, J and clone size, that table is used; D and trimming come from the DNA. The sample lists about 200,000 clones, about 90% occurring once. This study enrolled people aged about 18 to 100 from about two dozen US geographic areas. This sequence originates from a woman between 25 and 40 years old with acute COVID-19. The V gene is TRBV28, the J gene TRBJ1-2; D gene unclear. The sample taken for sequencing was PBMCs or T cells enriched from blood (not recorded which). Here the CDR3 reads CASGPNYGYTF. Written as DNA, the CDR3 is TGTGCGAGCGGGCCGAACTATGGCTACACCTTC.